Listed here are 7 T cell receptor beta chains from one sample, sequenced in a study of T cell clusters in autoimmune cytopenias (dated by TCRdb to the late 2010s). Sequencing relied on an Illumina MiSeq. To amplify TRB rearrangements, a touch-down multiplex PCR protocol was run with the TRB-A and TRB-B primer pools combined in a single tube. Following TCRdb reprocessing, every CDR3 protein sequence forms one entry, and DNA is not provided. This sample's listing comprises nearly 7,000 distinct CDR3 sequences. 4% to 6% of the sample is taken by the ten largest. Per sample, 250 ng of peripheral blood genomic DNA, around 40,000 genome equivalents, was used for TRB amplification. This same sample was also part of a study on T cell repertoires in aging, cancer and after chemotherapy.

The sample was peripheral blood. Every receptor here comes from a human donor in good health.

Considering frequency, this clonotype is medium-sized. J is TRBJ2-2 and V is TRBV13; TCRdb's assignment of TRBD2 cannot be checked, as there is no DNA. The CDR3 is 17 residues long. CDR1 is PRHDT, CDR2 FYEKMQ, per germline (reference sequence). CDR3 residues: CASSLAFAGGNTGELFF.

This sequence joins TRBV20-1 and TRBJ1-1. Germline V gives CDR1 DFQATT, CDR2 SNEGSKA (reference sequence). This CDR3 contains 14 residues. The CDR3 reads CSASARNQLTEAFF.

By frequency, this clonotype registers medium-sized (0.01 to 0.1%). The rearrangement uses TRBV19 and TRBJ2-5; checking the TCRdb D call of TRBD2 is not possible without DNA. Germline loops: CDR1 LNHDA, CDR2 SQIVND (reference sequence). The CDR3 covers 14 residues. The CDR3 is CASSIGGSQETQYF.

This clonotype is identified as medium-sized from frequency. The J gene is TRBJ1-2, the V gene TRBV5-6; checking the TCRdb D call of TRBD1 is not possible without DNA. CDR1 SGHDT and CDR2 YYEEEE come from the germline V gene. This CDR3 region has 15 residues. This chain's CDR3 is CASSSEEDRGYGYTF.

V and J are TRBV12-3 or TRBV12-4 and TRBJ2-3; absent DNA, TCRdb's TRBD1 call cannot be checked. The CDR3 consists of 16 residues. The CDR3 region is CASSLGGYQGADTQYF.

CDR3 loop: CSARSVTGDRGYTF. The chain carries TRBV20-1 and TRBJ1-2; without DNA, the TCRdb call of TRBD1 cannot be checked. CDR3 length: 14 amino acids. Looked up from germline, CDR1 is DFQATT and CDR2 is SNEGSKA (reference sequence).

This clonotype registers large (0.1 to 1%) by frequency. The V call is TRBV19, the J call TRBJ2-2. Per germline, CDR1 LNHDA and CDR2 SQIVND (reference sequence). The CDR3 extends over 13 amino acids. CDR3 region: CASSNANTGELFF.